This is a list of T cell receptor beta chains from one sample in a study of monozygotic twins with inflammatory bowel disease. TCRdb reanalyzed the 5' RACE reads and collapses them to one entry per CDR3 protein, without DNA. The listing contains approximately 380,000 distinct CDR3 sequences. Sequencing was performed on blood. The receptor source for this set is a human donor with ulcerative colitis or Crohn's disease, or a healthy co-twin of an affected twin (not recorded which). Each CDR3 is given with its conserved first and last residue.

V: TRBV5-1
J: TRBJ1-1
CDR3: CASSLEGGTEAFF

V: TRBV30
J: TRBJ2-7
CDR3: CACSTGQISYEQYF

V: TRBV30
J: TRBJ2-7
CDR3: CAWNLGTVTYEQYF

V: TRBV4-1
J: TRBJ1-4
CDR3: CASSQGEGKLFF

V: TRBV7-3
J: TRBJ2-2
CDR3: CASSIDRGTMTGELFF

V: TRBV20-1
J: TRBJ2-2
CDR3: CSARAQGGMTGELFF

V: TRBV3-1
J: TRBJ1-1
CDR3: CASSQDQGKNTEAFF

V: TRBV5-5
J: TRBJ2-6
CDR3: CASSFRDTSSGANVLTF

V: TRBV6-4
J: TRBJ2-7
CDR3: CASSAEGGYEQYF

V: TRBV20-1
J: TRBJ2-3
CDR3: CSARLAGGVGDTQYF

V: TRBV11-1
J: TRBJ2-2
CDR3: CASSLLGFSDPNTGELFF

V: TRBV7-2
J: TRBJ2-5
CDR3: CASSFMLRETQYF

V: TRBV12-3/TRBV12-4
J: TRBJ1-6
CDR3: CASSPTGVYSPLHF

V: TRBV2
J: TRBJ1-6
CDR3: CASSVPRTNPKNSPLHF

V: TRBV5-6
J: TRBJ1-5
CDR3: CASSLADRPNQPQHF

V: TRBV10-3
J: TRBJ2-3
CDR3: CAISALAGLTDTQYF

V: TRBV5-1
J: TRBJ2-3
CDR3: CASSWKGTASTDTQYF

V: TRBV4-3
J: TRBJ1-3
CDR3: CASSQDTWGASSGNTIYF

V: TRBV12-3/TRBV12-4
J: TRBJ2-5
CDR3: CASSLKAGYPETQYF

V: TRBV12-3/TRBV12-4
J: TRBJ2-2
CDR3: CASSRQGAGNTGELFF

V: TRBV20-1
J: TRBJ2-7
CDR3: CSASYIGRNYEQYF

V: TRBV29-1
J: TRBJ2-5
CDR3: CSVEDPWTGGEGETQYF

V: TRBV5-1
J: TRBJ2-5
CDR3: CASSLAFGTSQETQYF

V: TRBV5-6
J: TRBJ2-5
CDR3: CASSWIRETQYF

V: TRBV6-6
J: TRBJ2-5
CDR3: CASRDREETQYF

V: TRBV7-2
J: TRBJ2-1
CDR3: CASSLRTSGNNEQFF

V: TRBV4-3
J: TRBJ1-3
CDR3: CASSQQTRGSGNTIYF

V: TRBV5-1
J: TRBJ2-7
CDR3: CASSLDGQILGEQYF

V: TRBV14
J: TRBJ1-1
CDR3: CASSSPVGWGNTEAFF

V: TRBV7-8
J: TRBJ2-5
CDR3: CASAGGSYQETQYF

V: TRBV29-1
J: TRBJ2-3
CDR3: CTGTSGVLSTDTQYF

V: TRBV7-9
J: TRBJ2-1
CDR3: CASSPSSGPSYNEQFF

V: TRBV5-1
J: TRBJ1-5
CDR3: CASSLDGNQPQHF

V: TRBV7-9
J: TRBJ1-2
CDR3: CASSHEGTYYGYTF

V: TRBV5-4
J: TRBJ2-2
CDR3: CASSSDPGTGELFF

V: TRBV7-9
J: TRBJ2-7
CDR3: CASSSPLEGIPYEQYF

V: TRBV12-3/TRBV12-4
J: TRBJ1-1
CDR3: CASSLALGVTEAFF

V: TRBV19
J: TRBJ2-2
CDR3: CASALGTANTGELFF

V: TRBV9
J: TRBJ2-5
CDR3: CASSVEGARWETQYF

V: TRBV5-1
J: TRBJ1-3
CDR3: CASSSTGDPSGNTIYF

V: TRBV14
J: TRBJ2-7
CDR3: CASSQDLGVRNEQYF

V: TRBV7-3
J: TRBJ2-7
CDR3: CASSPHGQGVFEQYF

V: TRBV6-5
J: TRBJ2-2
CDR3: CASSTQGAGELFF

V: TRBV25-1
J: TRBJ2-1
CDR3: CASSEGVPEGLYNEQFF